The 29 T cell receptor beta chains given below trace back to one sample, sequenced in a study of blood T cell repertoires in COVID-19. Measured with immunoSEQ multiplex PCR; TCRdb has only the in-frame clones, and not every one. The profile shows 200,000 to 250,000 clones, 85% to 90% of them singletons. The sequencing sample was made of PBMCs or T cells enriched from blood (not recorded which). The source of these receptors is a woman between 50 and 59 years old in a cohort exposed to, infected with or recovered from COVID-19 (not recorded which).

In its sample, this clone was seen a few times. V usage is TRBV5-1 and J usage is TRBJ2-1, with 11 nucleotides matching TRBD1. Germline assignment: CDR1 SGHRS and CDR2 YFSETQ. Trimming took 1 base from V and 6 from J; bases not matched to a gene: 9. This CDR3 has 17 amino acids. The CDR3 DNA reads TGCGCCAGCAGCTTGTCGAACGTGGGGACAGGGGGCAATGAGCAGTTCTTC. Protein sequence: CASSLSNVGTGGNEQFF.

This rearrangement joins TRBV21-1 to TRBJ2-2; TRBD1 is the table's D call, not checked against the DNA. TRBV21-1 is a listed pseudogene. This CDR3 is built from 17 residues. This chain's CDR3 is CASRSVGMAGRTGELFF. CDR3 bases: TGTGCCAGCAGATCGGTCGGTATGGCAGGGCGCACCGGGGAGCTGTTTTTT.

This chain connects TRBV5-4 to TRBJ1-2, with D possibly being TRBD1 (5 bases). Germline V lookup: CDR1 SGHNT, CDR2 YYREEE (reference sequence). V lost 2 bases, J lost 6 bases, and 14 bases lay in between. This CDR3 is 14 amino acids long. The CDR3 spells CASSFQGGYDGYTF. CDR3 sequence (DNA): TGTGCCAGCAGCTTCCAGGGTGGGTACGATGGCTACACCTTC.

The CDR3 DNA follows: TGCGCCAGCAGCTTACGGACAGGGAGCTCCTACGAGCAGTACTTC. Residues: CASSLRTGSSYEQYF. The chain couples TRBV5-1 to TRBJ2-7; 8 nucleotides agree with TRBD1. Trimming took 2 bases from V and 0 from J; bases not matched to a gene: 4. Germline V gives CDR1 SGHRS, CDR2 YFSETQ. This CDR3 spans 15 amino acids. The full variable domain, in which reference TRBV5-1 and TRBJ2-7 provide the parts outside the CDR3, is KAGVTQTPRYLIKTRGQQVTLSCSPISGHRSVSWYQQTPGQGLQFLFEYFSETQRNKGNFPGRFSGRQFSNSRSEMNVSTLELGDSALYLCASSLRTGSSYEQYFGPGTRLTVT.

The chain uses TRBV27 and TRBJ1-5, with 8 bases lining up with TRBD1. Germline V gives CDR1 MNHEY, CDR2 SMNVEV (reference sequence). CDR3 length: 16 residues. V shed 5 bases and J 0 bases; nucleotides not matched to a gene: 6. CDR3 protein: CASSLGTGASNQPQHF. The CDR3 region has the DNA TGTGCCAGCAGTCTGGGGACAGGAGCTAGCAATCAGCCCCAGCATTTT.

The CDR3, as DNA: TGTGCCAGCAGTAGGGGGGGCTTCTACAATGAGCAGTTCTTC. It specifies CASSRGGFYNEQFF. V and J are TRBV5-4 and TRBJ2-1; D is perhaps TRBD2 (7 bases). This CDR3 spans 14 amino acids. Trimming left V 5 bases short and J 3 bases short, with 12 bases between. Per germline, CDR1 SGHNT and CDR2 YYREEE (reference sequence).

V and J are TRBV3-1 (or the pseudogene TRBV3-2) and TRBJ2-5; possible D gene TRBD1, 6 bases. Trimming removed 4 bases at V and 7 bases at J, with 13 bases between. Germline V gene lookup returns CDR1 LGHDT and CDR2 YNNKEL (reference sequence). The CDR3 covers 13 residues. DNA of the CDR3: TGTGCCAGCAGCCCAGGGGCGGGTGGGACCCAGTACTTC. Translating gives CASSPGAGGTQYF.

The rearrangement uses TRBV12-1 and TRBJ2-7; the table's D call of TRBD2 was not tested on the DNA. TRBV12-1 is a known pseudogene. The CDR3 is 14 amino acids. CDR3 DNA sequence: TGTGCCAGCATCCCCCTCCGGGACTCCTACGAGCAGTACTTC. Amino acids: CASIPLRDSYEQYF.

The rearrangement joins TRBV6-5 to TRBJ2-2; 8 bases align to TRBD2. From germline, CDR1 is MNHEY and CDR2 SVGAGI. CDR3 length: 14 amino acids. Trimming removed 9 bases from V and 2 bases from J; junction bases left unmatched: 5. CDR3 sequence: CARVSGGNTGELFF. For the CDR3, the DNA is TGTGCCAGGGTGAGCGGGGGAAACACCGGGGAGCTGTTTTTT.

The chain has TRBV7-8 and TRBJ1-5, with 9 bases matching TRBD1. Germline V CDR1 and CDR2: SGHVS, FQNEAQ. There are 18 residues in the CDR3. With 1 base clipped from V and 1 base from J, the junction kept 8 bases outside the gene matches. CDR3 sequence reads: CASSLVYGGQGSNQPQHF. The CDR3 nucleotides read TGTGCCAGCAGCTTAGTATATGGGGGACAGGGAAGCAATCAGCCCCAGCATTTT. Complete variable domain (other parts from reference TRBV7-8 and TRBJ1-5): GAGVSQSPRYKVAKRGQDVALRCDPISGHVSLFWYQQALGQGPEFLTYFQNEAQLDKSGLPSDRFFAERPEGSVSTLKIQRTQQEDSAVYLCASSLVYGGQGSNQPQHFGDGTRLSIL.

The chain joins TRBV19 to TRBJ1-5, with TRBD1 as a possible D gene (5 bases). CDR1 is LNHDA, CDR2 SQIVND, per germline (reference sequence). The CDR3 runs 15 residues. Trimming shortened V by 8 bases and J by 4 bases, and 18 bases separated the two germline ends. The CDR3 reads CASFKGQGPNQPQHF. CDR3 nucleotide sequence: TGTGCCAGTTTTAAAGGGCAGGGCCCAAATCAGCCCCAGCATTTT.

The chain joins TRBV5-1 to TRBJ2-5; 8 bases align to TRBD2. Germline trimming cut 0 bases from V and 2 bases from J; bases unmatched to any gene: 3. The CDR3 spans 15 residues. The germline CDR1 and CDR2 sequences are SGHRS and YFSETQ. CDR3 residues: CASSLASGSQETQYF. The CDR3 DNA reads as TGCGCCAGCAGCTTGGCTAGCGGGTCACAAGAGACCCAGTACTTC.

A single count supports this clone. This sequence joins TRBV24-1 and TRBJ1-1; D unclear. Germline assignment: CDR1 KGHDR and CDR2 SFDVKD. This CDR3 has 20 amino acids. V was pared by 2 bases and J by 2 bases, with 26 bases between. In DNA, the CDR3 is TGTGCCACCAGTGATTCCGCCCGACGGGTGGTGAGCGCCCTAAACACTGAAGCTTTCTTT. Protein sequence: CATSDSARRVVSALNTEAFF.

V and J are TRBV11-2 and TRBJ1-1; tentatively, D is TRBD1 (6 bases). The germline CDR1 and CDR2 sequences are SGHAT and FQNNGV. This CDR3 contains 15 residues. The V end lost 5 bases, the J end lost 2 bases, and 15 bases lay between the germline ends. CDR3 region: CASSPRDTVNTEAFF. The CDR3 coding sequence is TGTGCCAGCAGCCCACGGGACACCGTTAACACTGAAGCTTTCTTT.

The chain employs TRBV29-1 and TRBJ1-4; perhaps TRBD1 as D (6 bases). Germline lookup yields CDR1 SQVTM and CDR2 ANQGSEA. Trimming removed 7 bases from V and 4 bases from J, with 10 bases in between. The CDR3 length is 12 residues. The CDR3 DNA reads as TGCAGCGGGCTCAGGGGTAATGAAAAACTGTTTTTT. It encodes CSGLRGNEKLFF.

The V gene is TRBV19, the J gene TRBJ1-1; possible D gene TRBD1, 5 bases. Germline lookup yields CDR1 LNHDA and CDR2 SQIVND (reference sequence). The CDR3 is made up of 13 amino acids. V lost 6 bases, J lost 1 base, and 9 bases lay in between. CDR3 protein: CASSLTGNTEAFF. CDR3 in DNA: TGTGCCAGTAGCCTCACAGGGAACACTGAAGCTTTCTTT.

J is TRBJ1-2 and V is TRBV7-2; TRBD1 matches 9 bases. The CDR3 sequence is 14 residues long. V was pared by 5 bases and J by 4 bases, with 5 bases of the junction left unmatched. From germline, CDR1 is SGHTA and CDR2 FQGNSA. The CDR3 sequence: CASSQRQGGYGYTF. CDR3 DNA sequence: TGTGCCAGCAGCCAGAGACAGGGGGGCTATGGCTACACCTTC.

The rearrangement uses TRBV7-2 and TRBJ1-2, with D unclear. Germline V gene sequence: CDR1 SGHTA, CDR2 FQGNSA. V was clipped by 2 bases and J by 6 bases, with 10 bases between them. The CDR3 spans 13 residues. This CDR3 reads CASSLFGRDGYTF. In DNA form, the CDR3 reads TGTGCCAGCAGCTTATTTGGGCGGGATGGCTACACCTTC. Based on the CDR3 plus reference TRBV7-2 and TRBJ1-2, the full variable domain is GAGVSQSPSNKVTEKGKDVELRCDPISGHTALYWYRQSLGQGLEFLIYFQGNSAPDKSGLPSDRFSAERTGGSVSTLTIQRTQQEDSAVYLCASSLFGRDGYTFGSGTRLTVV.

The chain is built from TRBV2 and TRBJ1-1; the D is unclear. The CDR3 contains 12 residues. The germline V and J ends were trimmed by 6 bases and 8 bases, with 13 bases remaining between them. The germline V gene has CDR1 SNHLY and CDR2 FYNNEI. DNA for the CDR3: TGTGCCAGCAGAGTTACGGTGTCGGAAGCTTTCTTT. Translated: CASRVTVSEAFF.

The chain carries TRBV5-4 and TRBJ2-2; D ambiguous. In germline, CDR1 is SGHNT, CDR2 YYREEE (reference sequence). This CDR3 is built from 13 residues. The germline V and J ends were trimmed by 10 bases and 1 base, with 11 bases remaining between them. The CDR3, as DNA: TGTGCCGGCCTTCGAATGAACACCGGGGAGCTGTTTTTT. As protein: CAGLRMNTGELFF.

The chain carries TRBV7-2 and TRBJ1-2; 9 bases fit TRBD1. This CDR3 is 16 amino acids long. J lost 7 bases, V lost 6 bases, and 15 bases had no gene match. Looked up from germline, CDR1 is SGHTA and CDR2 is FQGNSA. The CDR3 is CASRYSGTGSVGGYTF. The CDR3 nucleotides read TGTGCCAGCAGATACTCTGGGACAGGGTCAGTGGGTGGCTACACCTTC.

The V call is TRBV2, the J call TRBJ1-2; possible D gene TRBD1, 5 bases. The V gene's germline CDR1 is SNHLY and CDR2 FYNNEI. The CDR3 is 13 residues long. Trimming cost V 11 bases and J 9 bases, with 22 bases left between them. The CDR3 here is CAGRGGVSLRYTF. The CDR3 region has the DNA TGTGCCGGACGGGGAGGGGTTTCTCTTCGCTACACCTTC.

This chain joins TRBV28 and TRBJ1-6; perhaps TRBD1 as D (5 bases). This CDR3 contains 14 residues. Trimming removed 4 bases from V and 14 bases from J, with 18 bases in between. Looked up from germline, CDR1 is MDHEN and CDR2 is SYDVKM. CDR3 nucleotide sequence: TGTGCCAGCAGTTACCGGGCCCTCTGGGGCACCCTCCACTTT. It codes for CASSYRALWGTLHF.

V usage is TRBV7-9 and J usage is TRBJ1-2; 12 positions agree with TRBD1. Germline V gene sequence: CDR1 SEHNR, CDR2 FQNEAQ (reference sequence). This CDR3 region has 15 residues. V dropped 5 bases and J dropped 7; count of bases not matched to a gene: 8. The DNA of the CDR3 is TGTGCCAGCAGCCCGAGGGGACAGGGGGCAGTTGGCTACACCTTC. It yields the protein CASSPRGQGAVGYTF.

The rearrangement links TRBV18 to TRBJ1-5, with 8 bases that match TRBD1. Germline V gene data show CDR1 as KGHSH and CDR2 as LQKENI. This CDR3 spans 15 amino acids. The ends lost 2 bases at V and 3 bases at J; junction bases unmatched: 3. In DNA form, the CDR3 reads TGTGCCAGCTCACCATGGACAGGGATCAATCAGCCCCAGCATTTT. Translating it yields CASSPWTGINQPQHF.

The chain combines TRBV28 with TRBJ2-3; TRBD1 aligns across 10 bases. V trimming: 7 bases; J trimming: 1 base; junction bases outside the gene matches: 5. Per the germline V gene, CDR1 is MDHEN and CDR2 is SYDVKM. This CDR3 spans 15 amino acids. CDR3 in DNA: TGTGCCAGCAACTACGGGACAGGGGGCACAGATACGCAGTATTTT. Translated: CASNYGTGGTDTQYF.

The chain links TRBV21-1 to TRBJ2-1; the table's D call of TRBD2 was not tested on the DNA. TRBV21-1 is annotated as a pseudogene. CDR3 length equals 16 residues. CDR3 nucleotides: TGTGCCAGCAGCACGTACTCGGGACTAGCGTGGTATGAGCAGTTCTTC. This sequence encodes CASSTYSGLAWYEQFF.

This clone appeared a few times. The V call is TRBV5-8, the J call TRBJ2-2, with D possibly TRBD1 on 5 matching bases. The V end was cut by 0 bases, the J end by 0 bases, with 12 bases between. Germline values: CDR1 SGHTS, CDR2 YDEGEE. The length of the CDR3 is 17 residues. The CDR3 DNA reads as TGTGCCAGCAGCTTGGTTATACAGGTCTCGAACACCGGGGAGCTGTTTTTT. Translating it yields CASSLVIQVSNTGELFF.

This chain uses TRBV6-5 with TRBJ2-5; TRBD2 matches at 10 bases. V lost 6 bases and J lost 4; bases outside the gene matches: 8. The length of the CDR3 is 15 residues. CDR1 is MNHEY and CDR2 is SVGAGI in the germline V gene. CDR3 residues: CASSRLAGPGETQYF. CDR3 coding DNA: TGTGCCAGCAGCCGACTAGCGGGCCCGGGAGAGACCCAGTACTTC.